Listed below are T cell receptor beta chains from one sample, sequenced in a study of tumor and adjacent non-tumor tissue in lung cancer. TCRdb ran MiXCR on the multiplex PCR reads and lists one entry per CDR3 protein. The sample contains 70,000 to 90,000 distinct CDR3 sequences, around 80% of which appear only once. The sequenced material came from distant non-tumor lung tissue. Receptor source: a man aged 55 to 70 with non-small cell lung cancer. CDR3s include the opening cysteine and the closing phenylalanine or tryptophan. A D gene is named only where the DNA matches it firmly. Size values are once, few and many counts, or a class for expanded clones, and some rows have none.

V gene	clone size	D gene	J gene	CDR3 DNA	CDR3 protein
TRBV6-1	.	.	TRBJ2-1	TGTGCCAGCATTGTTCAGGGGATAAATGAGCAGTTCTTC	CASIVQGINEQFF
TRBV6-6	.	.	TRBJ1-6	TGTGCCAGCAGTTGCCGGACAGAGTCCAATTCACCCCTCCACTTT	CASSCRTESNSPLHF
TRBV6-5	.	.	TRBJ2-7	TGTACCAGCAGTTACCACTGGGGCGGAGACTACGAGCTGTACTTC	CTSSYHWGGDYELYF
TRBV11-3	.	TRBD1	TRBJ2-3	TGTGCCAGCGGCCTCGCTTTAGGGGGCGGGGATACGCAGTATTTT	CASGLALGGGDTQYF
TRBV6-2/TRBV6-3	once	.	TRBJ2-7	TGTGTCAGCAGTTACGTGGGAGCCAAGCAGTGCTTC	CVSSYVGAKQCF
TRBV11-2	.	TRBD2	TRBJ2-2	TGTGCCAGCAGCTTGGCTAGCGGTTACACCGGGGAGCCGTTATTT	CASSLASGYTGEPLF
TRBV14	.	.	TRBJ1-4	TGTGCCAGCAGCCCTAGAATCGGGGAAAGACCGTTATTT	CASSPRIGERPLF
TRBV11-2	.	TRBD1	TRBJ2-3	TGTGCCAGCAGCAGAGATGGGCGGGACAGGACCACAGATACGCAGTATTTT	CASSRDGRDRTTDTQYF
TRBV29-1	few	TRBD1	TRBJ2-2	TGCAGCGTTGATGTGACAGGGGGAAATACCAGGGAGCTGTTTTTT	CSVDVTGGNTRELFF
TRBV4-3	.	TRBD2	TRBJ2-1	TGCGCCAGCAATCAAGATATAGCGGGAGTAGGTATCAATGAGCAGTTCTTC	CASNQDIAGVGINEQFF
TRBV20-1	.	.	TRBJ2-3	TGCAGTGTTAGCCCGGATTCAGGCACAGATACGCAATATTTT	CSVSPDSGTDTQYF
TRBV7-8	.	TRBD1	TRBJ1-5	TGTGCCAGCAGATTAGGTGGGGACAGGAGAACGCAGTCCCAGCATTTT	CASRLGGDRRTQSQHF
TRBV11-3	.	.	TRBJ1-6	TGTGCCAGCAGCTCTACGACATGGAATTCACCCCTCAACTTT	CASSSTTWNSPLNF
TRBV11-3	.	TRBD1	TRBJ2-3	TGTGCCATCATCTTAGATAAGGGACAGGGAGATACGCAGTATTTT	CAIILDKGQGDTQYF
TRBV11-2	few	.	TRBJ2-4	TGTGCCAGCAGCTTAGATCCCGGGGGCACAGCCATTCAGTACTTC	CASSLDPGGTAIQYF
TRBV6-5	once	.	TRBJ1-2	TGTGCCAGCAGCCACACCCCAGGAGGCTATGTGTACACCTTC	CASSHTPGGYVYTF
TRBV11-3	.	.	TRBJ2-3	TGTGCCAGCAGCTTAGATCCCCTAGAAGTCGCGGGCCGCACAGATACGCTGTATTTT	CASSLDPLEVAGRTDTLYF
TRBV24-1	once	.	TRBJ1-1	TGTGCCACTAGTGATCCGAATAAGGTTGAAGCTTTCTTT	CATSDPNKVEAFF
TRBV12-3/TRBV12-4	.	.	TRBJ1-1	TGTGCAAGCAGTTTTTGGTCGAACACTGAAGCTTTCTTT	CASSFWSNTEAFF
TRBV6-5	.	.	TRBJ2-7	TGTAACAGCGACAATGGGGGAGTCACTCGCTACGAGCAGTACTTC	CNSDNGGVTRYEQYF
TRBV5-1	.	TRBD1	TRBJ2-2	TGCGCCATCAAAACAGGGGCCCAGACCGGGGAGCTGTTTTTT	CAIKTGAQTGELFF
TRBV24-1	.	TRBD1	TRBJ1-5	TGTGCCACCGGGGAGGGACAGGGGAGCCAGCCCCAGCATTTT	CATGEGQGSQPQHF
TRBV24-1	medium-sized	TRBD1	TRBJ2-1	TGTGCCACCAGTGACCGGACAGGGTTTGAGGTAGTCTTC	CATSDRTGFEVVF
TRBV7-8	few	TRBD2	TRBJ2-1	TGTGCCAGGAGCTTCCATGGTAGCGGGAGGAGCTACAATGAGCAGTTCTTC	CARSFHGSGRSYNEQFF
TRBV7-8	.	.	TRBJ1-5	TGTGCCAGCAGCATAGTGGGAATTCAGCCCCAACATTTT	CASSIVGIQPQHF
TRBV6-5	.	.	TRBJ2-7	TGTGCCAGCAGTTACCGGCAGGGTTCCTACAAGCAGTATTTC	CASSYRQGSYKQYF
TRBV20-1	.	.	TRBJ1-2	TGCAGTGCTCTCCCACGGACTACTGATGGCTACACCTTC	CSALPRTTDGYTF
TRBV6-5	.	.	TRBJ2-7	TGTGTCAGCAGTTACTCAGGTATTGGTCAGAACTACGAGCAGTACTTC	CVSSYSGIGQNYEQYF
TRBV20-1	.	TRBD2	TRBJ2-5	TGCAATGCTAGAGATCCCCAGGGAGGGGAAGTGCAGACCCAGTATTTC	CNARDPQGGEVQTQYF
TRBV5-4	.	TRBD1	TRBJ2-1	TGTGCCAGCAGCTTGACATTAGGTTTAAACAGGGGTTACAATGAGCAGCTCTTC	CASSLTLGLNRGYNEQLF
TRBV11-2	.	TRBD2	TRBJ2-3	TGCCCCAGCAGCTTTTTCCTAGCGGTGGCAGATAGGCAGTATTTT	CPSSFFLAVADRQYF
TRBV20-1	.	TRBD1	TRBJ2-5	TGCAGTGCTATAACCGGACAGGGAGAGACCCAATACTTC	CSAITGQGETQYF
TRBV20-1	.	.	TRBJ2-7	TGCACTGCGTACGCAACTAGTTCCTACGAGCAGTACTTC	CTAYATSSYEQYF
TRBV11-3	once	.	TRBJ2-4	TGTGCCAGCAGCTTATCCCGGACACTCATCAAAAACATTCAGTACTTC	CASSLSRTLIKNIQYF
TRBV11-2	.	.	TRBJ1-1	TGTGCCTTCAGCTTAGTCGGGAGGTGTACTGAAGCTTTCTTT	CAFSLVGRCTEAFF
TRBV11-3	few	TRBD2	TRBJ2-2	TGTGCCAGCAGCTTAGCGGGGGGAATCGGGGAGCTGTTTTTT	CASSLAGGIGELFF
TRBV6-5	.	.	TRBJ2-3	TGTGCCAGCAGTCCCTCCTCGGAGGATACGCAGTATTTT	CASSPSSEDTQYF
TRBV4-1	.	.	TRBJ2-1	TGCGCCAGCAACGAAGATCGGGGCCCCACGGGGCGGGGTGAGCAGTTCTTC	CASNEDRGPTGRGEQFF
TRBV20-1	.	.	TRBJ1-1	TGCAGTGCCAGCGCGGGGGATATGAACACTGAAGCTTTCTTT	CSASAGDMNTEAFF
TRBV29-1	.	.	TRBJ2-7	TGCAGCGTGGAGGTGCAGGGCTACGAGCAGTACTTC	CSVEVQGYEQYF
TRBV6-5	.	.	TRBJ1-5	TGTGCCAGCAGCAGGACAGTGTATGGCAATAGCAATCAGCCCCAGCATTTT	CASSRTVYGNSNQPQHF
TRBV29-1	many	.	TRBJ1-2	TGCAGCTCTCGGGTCGGAGTCTATGGCTACACCTTC	CSSRVGVYGYTF
TRBV6-1	.	TRBD2	TRBJ2-1	TGTGTCAGCAGTGCTCTAGCGGGAGCCCTCAATGAGCAATTCTTC	CVSSALAGALNEQFF
TRBV6-4	.	TRBD2	TRBJ2-1	TGTGCCAGCGGTGAGGGGCTAGCGGGGGACAATGAGCAGTTCTTC	CASGEGLAGDNEQFF
TRBV11-3	.	.	TRBJ2-7	TGCGCCAGCGGCTATCGGGCTGGATTAACCTACGAGCAGTACTTC	CASGYRAGLTYEQYF
TRBV4-1	.	TRBD2	TRBJ2-1	TGCGCCACCAGCCTGGTGGGCGGGAGGGCCCGTGAGCAGTTCTTC	CATSLVGGRAREQFF